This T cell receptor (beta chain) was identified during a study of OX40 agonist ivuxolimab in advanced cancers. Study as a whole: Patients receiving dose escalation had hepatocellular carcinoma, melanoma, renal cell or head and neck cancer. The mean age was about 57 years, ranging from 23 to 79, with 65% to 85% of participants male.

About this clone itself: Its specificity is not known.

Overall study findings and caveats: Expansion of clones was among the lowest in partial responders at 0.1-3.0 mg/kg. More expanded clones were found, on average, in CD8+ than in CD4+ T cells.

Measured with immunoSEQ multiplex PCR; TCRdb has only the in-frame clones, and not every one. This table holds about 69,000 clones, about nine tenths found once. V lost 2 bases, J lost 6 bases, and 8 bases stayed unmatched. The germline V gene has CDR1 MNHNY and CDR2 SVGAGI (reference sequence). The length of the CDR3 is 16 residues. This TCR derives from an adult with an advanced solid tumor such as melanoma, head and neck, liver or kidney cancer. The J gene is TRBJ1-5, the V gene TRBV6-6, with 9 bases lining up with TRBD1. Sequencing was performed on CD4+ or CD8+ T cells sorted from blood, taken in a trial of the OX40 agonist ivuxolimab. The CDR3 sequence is CASSYRKQGAGQPQHF. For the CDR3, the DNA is TGTGCCAGCAGTTACAGGAAACAGGGGGCGGGTCAGCCCCAGCATTTT.